What follows is one T cell receptor (beta chain) and its context. As yet, its antigen is unknown. The PCR employed 60 Vbeta primers together with 13 Jbeta primers. Produced via immunoSEQ multiplex PCR; TCRdb's table is partial and in-frame only. The top ten hold less than 15% of the sample, which has 170,000 or so clones, 78% seen once. From germline, CDR1 is MNHNS and CDR2 SASEGT. The CDR3 runs 14 residues. V gave up 4 bases and J gave up 6 bases, with 15 bases separating them. Though probably carrying unrecorded immune exposures, donors were nominally healthy at sampling. The data derive from a study of cytomegalovirus exposure and HLA in healthy donors. Notes on the study in general: V- and J-gene trimming in TCR beta was tied to a missense DCLRE1C variant by an analysis performed later. It has been reported that TCR beta sequences accurately predicted the HLA-A and HLA-B alleles of most subjects. Being productive about 90% or about 30% of the time was typical of most TCR beta V segments in an earlier analysis.

Specimen: PBMCs. The chain has TRBV6-1 and TRBJ1-2; a weak D match, TRBD1 (5 bases). The receptor was derived from a woman aged 50 to 65 in good health and CMV-seropositive. CDR3 in amino acids: CASSVDKGRDGYTF. As DNA, the CDR3 is TGTGCCAGCAGTGTGGATAAGGGGAGGGATGGCTACACCTTC.